Each of the 28 T cell receptor beta chains below was sequenced from the same sample in a study of blood T cell repertoires in COVID-19. TCRdb's table, derived via immunoSEQ multiplex PCR, lists solely in-frame clones and lacks some. The sample includes tens of thousands of clones, around 90% of them seen just once. The sequenced material came from peripheral blood. Receptors originate from a human donor with active COVID-19. The donor label of this sample is uncertain.

J is TRBJ1-2 and V is TRBV3-1 (or the pseudogene TRBV3-2); D is possibly TRBD1 (5 bases). V lost 1 base to trimming and J lost 8 bases, with 14 bases between them. This CDR3 comprises 14 residues. CDR1 is LGHDT and CDR2 is YNNKEL in the germline V gene (reference sequence). The CDR3 sequence is CASSQAQGTEGYTF. CDR3 DNA: TGTGCCAGCAGCCAAGCGCAGGGCACGGAAGGCTACACCTTC.

This chain uses TRBV28 with TRBJ2-5, with TRBD2 matching 14 bases. Germline V gene lookup returns CDR1 MDHEN and CDR2 SYDVKM. This CDR3 is built from 15 residues. The V segment lost 6 bases and the J segment 4 bases; nucleotides outside the gene matches: 4. The CDR3 region has the DNA TGTGCCAGCAGGGCCGGGACTAGCGGGAGAGAGACCCAGTACTTC. This encodes CASRAGTSGRETQYF.

This clone came up a few times. The chain is built from TRBV7-2 and TRBJ1-3, with a weak D call TRBD1 (5 bases). Germline values: CDR1 SGHTA, CDR2 FQGNSA. V lost 1 base and J 3 bases, leaving 13 bases between the germline ends. CDR3 length: 16 amino acids. CDR3 sequence reads: CASSLELVGGGNTIYF. The DNA for the CDR3 is TGTGCCAGCAGCTTAGAGCTCGTGGGGGGTGGAAACACCATATATTTT.

The CDR3 DNA reads TGTGCCAGCAGCCCCCAAACAGCCACAGTACTCACTGAAGCTTTCTTT. Its protein is CASSPQTATVLTEAFF. The V and J genes are TRBV7-9 and TRBJ1-1; D unclear. The CDR3 runs to 16 residues. Between the trimmed V and J ends, which lost 5 bases and 4 bases, there was a span of 20 bases. Germline-derived CDR1 and CDR2 are SEHNR and FQNEAQ (reference sequence).

This clone was observed once. J is TRBJ1-3 and V is TRBV20-1; D is unresolved. This CDR3 is built from 14 residues. With 3 bases removed from V and 2 bases from J, the gap between germline ends came to 11 bases. CDR1 and CDR2 from the germline V gene are DFQATT and SNEGSKA (reference sequence). CDR3 region: CSASLYGAGNTIYF. The DNA of the CDR3 is TGCAGTGCTAGTCTGTATGGAGCTGGAAACACCATATATTTT.

In this sample, this clone turned up once. This sequence joins TRBV28 and TRBJ1-2; 9 nucleotides align to TRBD1. Germline V gene lookup returns CDR1 MDHEN and CDR2 SYDVKM. Unmatched junction bases numbered 9, after V lost 7 bases and J lost 6 bases. The length of the CDR3 is 14 residues. CDR3 protein: CASTGRQGENGYTF. The CDR3 region has the DNA TGTGCCAGCACAGGGCGACAGGGGGAAAATGGCTACACCTTC.

V gene TRBV28 combines with J gene TRBJ1-2; TRBD1 matches 7 bases. The trim removed 5 bases at V and 6 bases at J, leaving 6 bases unmatched. CDR1 and CDR2 (germline): MDHEN, SYDVKM. This CDR3 is built from 13 residues. CDR3 loop: CASSIQGMNGYTF. The CDR3 region has the DNA TGTGCCAGCAGTATACAGGGGATGAATGGCTACACCTTC.

The J gene is TRBJ2-7, the V gene TRBV6-5, with 9 bases aligning to TRBD1. Trimming removed 5 bases from V and 5 bases from J; junction bases left unmatched: 7. Per the germline V gene, CDR1 is MNHEY and CDR2 is SVGAGI. This CDR3 is built from 14 residues. For the CDR3, the DNA is TGTGCCAGCAGTCCCGGGACAGGGTTCAACGAGCAGTACTTC. This translates into CASSPGTGFNEQYF.

This chain links TRBV9 with TRBJ2-7, with 10 bases identical to TRBD2. The J segment lost 4 bases and the V segment lost 2 bases, leaving 3 bases of the junction unmatched. This CDR3 has 14 residues. The germline CDR1 and CDR2 sequences are SGDLS and YYNGEE. CDR3 in DNA: TGTGCCAGCAGCGTTTCTAGCGGGAGTTACGAGCAGTACTTC. Its protein is CASSVSSGSYEQYF. The full variable domain, its missing parts supplied by reference TRBV9 and TRBJ2-7, is DSGVTQTPKHLITATGQRVTLRCSPRSGDLSVYWYQQSLDQGLQFLIQYYNGEERAKGNILERFSAQQFPDLHSELNLSSLELGDSALYFCASSVSSGSYEQYFGPGTRLTVT.

The chain has TRBV7-8 and TRBJ2-1, with 12 bases aligning to TRBD2. This CDR3 has 20 residues. The V segment lost 5 bases and the J segment 3 bases; nucleotides outside the gene matches: 17. Per germline, CDR1 SGHVS and CDR2 FQNEAQ. CDR3 DNA: TGTGCCAGCAGCCCCCATCGGACTAGCGGGACCGAAGCGTTCTACAATGAGCAGTTCTTC. It codes for CASSPHRTSGTEAFYNEQFF.

The chain couples TRBV27 to TRBJ1-2, with TRBD1 as a possible D gene (6 bases). The CDR3 contains 13 residues. V lost 5 bases, J lost 6 bases, and 13 bases lay in between. Germline-derived CDR1 and CDR2 are MNHEY and SMNVEV (reference sequence). Written as DNA, the CDR3 is TGTGCCAGCAGTCCCCGCCAGGGGAATGGCTACACCTTC. It is translated as CASSPRQGNGYTF.

The V gene is TRBV9, the J gene TRBJ2-1, with unresolved D. The germline V and J ends were trimmed by 4 bases and 3 bases, with 8 bases remaining between them. Germline lookup yields CDR1 SGDLS and CDR2 YYNGEE. This CDR3 spans 13 amino acids. The CDR3 DNA reads as TGTGCCAGCAGCCCTACCGACTACAATGAGCAGTTCTTC. This sequence encodes CASSPTDYNEQFF.

This chain uses TRBV7-8 with TRBJ2-7; D may be TRBD2 (5 bases). The CDR3 is 15 amino acids. Germline V lookup: CDR1 SGHVS, CDR2 FQNEAQ. Trimming took 3 bases from V and 1 from J, leaving 13 bases between them. The CDR3 DNA reads TGTGCCAGCAGCTTGCCGGGAATGGAATCCTACGAGCAGTACTTC. Translated: CASSLPGMESYEQYF.

This chain joins TRBV29-1 and TRBJ1-5; maybe TRBD1 (5 bases). V dropped 7 bases and J dropped 1 base, with 11 bases sitting between them. CDR3 length equals 13 residues. CDR1 and CDR2 (germline): SQVTM, ANQGSEA. CDR3 sequence reads: CSARGGSNQPQHF. The DNA for the CDR3 is TGCAGCGCTCGGGGGGGGAGCAATCAGCCCCAGCATTTT.

The V and J genes are TRBV14 and TRBJ2-7; unclear D gene. Germline V gene sequence: CDR1 SGHDN, CDR2 FVKESK. Between the trimmed V and J ends, which lost 4 bases and 4 bases, there was a span of 8 bases. The CDR3 consists of 12 residues. CDR3: CASSRARYEQYF. In DNA form, the CDR3 reads TGTGCCAGCAGCCGAGCCCGATACGAGCAGTACTTC. Supplemented by reference TRBV14 and TRBJ2-7, the full variable domain reads EAGVTQFPSHSVIEKGQTVTLRCDPISGHDNLYWYRRVMGKEIKFLLHFVKESKQDESGMPNNRFLAERTGGTYSTLKVQPAELEDSGVYFCASSRARYEQYFGPGTRLTVT.

This chain uses TRBV7-9 with TRBJ1-2; D is uncertain. V was clipped by 1 base and J by 4 bases, with 13 bases between them. The CDR3 runs to 15 residues. Germline lookup yields CDR1 SEHNR and CDR2 FQNEAQ (reference sequence). Here the CDR3 DNA reads TGTGCCAGCAGCTTAGGTTACGAGTTCTCCTATGGCTACACCTTC. Its protein is CASSLGYEFSYGYTF. The complete variable domain, with remaining parts taken from reference TRBV7-9 and TRBJ1-2, reads DTGVSQNPRHKITKRGQNVTFRCDPISEHNRLYWYRQTLGQGPEFLTYFQNEAQLEKSRLLSDRFSAERPKGSFSTLEIQRTEQGDSAMYLCASSLGYEFSYGYTFGSGTRLTVV.

J is TRBJ2-6 and V is TRBV11-2; D is uncertain. Trimming stripped 1 base from V and 1 base from J, with 8 bases between. The CDR3 runs to 16 residues. Germline-derived CDR1 and CDR2 are SGHAT and FQNNGV. CDR3 sequence: CASSLVSSSGANVLTF. The CDR3 nucleotides read TGTGCCAGCAGCTTAGTTAGCTCTTCTGGGGCCAACGTCCTGACTTTC. Full variable domain (missing parts from reference TRBV11-2 and TRBJ2-6): EAGVAQSPRYKIIEKRQSVAFWCNPISGHATLYWYQQILGQGPKLLIQFQNNGVVDDSQLPKDRFSAERLKGVDSTLKIQPAKLEDSAVYLCASSLVSSSGANVLTFGAGSRLTVL.

The chain combines TRBV12-5 with TRBJ2-1, with TRBD2 as a possible D gene (6 bases). The CDR3 spans 13 residues. Germline CDR1 LGHNT, CDR2 FRNRAP. V lost 9 bases to trimming and J lost 7 bases, with 16 bases between them. The CDR3 DNA follows: TGTGCTAGCCTAGGGGCTGGGGGGAATGAGCAGTTCTTC. Translating it yields CASLGAGGNEQFF.

The rearrangement joins TRBV3-1 (or the pseudogene TRBV3-2) to TRBJ1-1; no firm D call. Germline CDR1 and CDR2: LGHDT and YNNKEL (reference sequence). With 0 bases removed from V and 1 base from J, the gap between germline ends came to 12 bases. This CDR3 spans 16 amino acids. CDR3 loop: CASSQEAGLRNTEAFF. The CDR3 DNA follows: TGTGCCAGCAGCCAAGAAGCGGGGTTGAGGAACACTGAAGCTTTCTTT.

In its sample, this clone was seen once. The chain combines TRBV10-3 with TRBJ2-3; 8 bases are a match to TRBD1. Germline CDR1 and CDR2: ENHRY and SYGVKD. V trimming: 3 bases; J trimming: 2 bases; junction bases outside the gene matches: 4. The CDR3 extends over 15 amino acids. CDR3 nucleotide sequence: TGTGCCATCAGTGATGGACAGGGCCCCACAGATACGCAGTATTTT. It translates to CAISDGQGPTDTQYF.

The rearrangement links TRBV5-4 to TRBJ2-1, with D possibly being TRBD1 (5 bases). There are 16 residues in the CDR3. CDR1 is SGHNT, CDR2 YYREEE, per germline (reference sequence). V was pared by 0 bases and J by 1 base, with 11 bases between. This CDR3 is CASSLVGAGSYNEQFF. CDR3 sequence (DNA): TGTGCCAGCAGCTTGGTAGGTGCAGGGTCCTACAATGAGCAGTTCTTC. Full variable domain (rest looked up from reference TRBV5-4 and TRBJ2-1): ETGVTQSPTHLIKTRGQQVTLRCSSQSGHNTVSWYQQALGQGPQFIFQYYREEENGRGNFPPRFSGLQFPNYSSELNVNALELDDSALYLCASSLVGAGSYNEQFFGPGTRLTVL.

The gene calls are TRBV2 and TRBJ2-5; 7 positions match TRBD1. This CDR3 has 20 amino acids. V lost 5 bases to trimming and J lost 1 base; unmatched junction nucleotides: 22. CDR1 and CDR2 (germline): SNHLY, FYNNEI. In DNA form, the CDR3 reads TGTGCCAGCAGTTCGGACCTCCGACAGGGAAGTGTGGTATCCCAAGAGACCCAGTACTTC. Translated: CASSSDLRQGSVVSQETQYF.

This sequence joins TRBV14 and TRBJ2-2, with a possible D match to TRBD2 (6 bases). V dropped 4 bases and J dropped 7 bases, with 13 bases sitting between them. Germline CDR1 and CDR2: SGHDN and FVKESK. The CDR3 covers 14 residues. CDR3 loop: CASSPVRGIGELFF. The CDR3 DNA reads as TGTGCCAGCAGCCCAGTACGGGGGATCGGGGAGCTGTTTTTT. Full variable domain (rest looked up from reference TRBV14 and TRBJ2-2): EAGVTQFPSHSVIEKGQTVTLRCDPISGHDNLYWYRRVMGKEIKFLLHFVKESKQDESGMPNNRFLAERTGGTYSTLKVQPAELEDSGVYFCASSPVRGIGELFFGEGSRLTVL.

V usage is TRBV12-5 and J usage is TRBJ2-7; 9 bases map to TRBD2. V lost 3 bases to trimming and J lost 2 bases; unmatched junction nucleotides: 8. The CDR3 contains 16 residues. Germline V CDR1 and CDR2: LGHNT, FRNRAP. As DNA, the CDR3 is TGTGCTAGTGGTTTCGGGCTAGCGGGATTGGCCTACGAGCAGTACTTC. This translates into CASGFGLAGLAYEQYF.

This sequence joins TRBV7-2 and TRBJ1-4; D not resolved. The germline gives CDR1 SGHTA, CDR2 FQGNSA. Trimming stripped 6 bases from V and 8 bases from J, with 10 bases between. The CDR3 spans 12 residues. Written as DNA, the CDR3 is TGTGCCAGCAGTATGCCCGGGGAAAAACTGTTTTTT. This codes for CASSMPGEKLFF. The full variable domain, completed using reference TRBV7-2 and TRBJ1-4, is GAGVSQSPSNKVTEKGKDVELRCDPISGHTALYWYRQSLGQGLEFLIYFQGNSAPDKSGLPSDRFSAERTGGSVSTLTIQRTQQEDSAVYLCASSMPGEKLFFGSGTQLSVL.

The genes are TRBV7-2 and TRBJ2-5, with 10 positions matching TRBD2. The CDR3 consists of 16 residues. Germline-derived CDR1 and CDR2 are SGHTA and FQGNSA. Losses at the gene ends were 6 bases for V and 1 base for J; bases not matched to a gene: 8. The CDR3 sequence: CASRPTGTSAQETQYF. CDR3 sequence (DNA): TGTGCCAGCAGACCTACCGGGACTAGCGCCCAAGAGACCCAGTACTTC.

The rearrangement links TRBV20-1 to TRBJ2-2, with TRBD1 as a possible D gene (6 bases). V was clipped by 3 bases and J by 8 bases, with 16 bases between them. This CDR3 comprises 14 residues. Per the germline V gene, CDR1 is DFQATT and CDR2 is SNEGSKA (reference sequence). CDR3 region: CSASRDTFGGELFF. DNA of the CDR3: TGCAGTGCTAGTAGGGACACCTTTGGGGGGGAGCTGTTTTTT.

The chain links TRBV7-2 to TRBJ1-2, with 8 bases that match TRBD1. V was pared by 1 base and J by 4 bases, with 8 bases of the junction left unmatched. This CDR3 is 16 amino acids long. CDR1 and CDR2 from the germline V gene are SGHTA and FQGNSA. The CDR3 reads CASSLGSGTGSYGYTF. The CDR3 nucleotides read TGTGCCAGCAGCTTAGGATCCGGGACAGGATCCTATGGCTACACCTTC.